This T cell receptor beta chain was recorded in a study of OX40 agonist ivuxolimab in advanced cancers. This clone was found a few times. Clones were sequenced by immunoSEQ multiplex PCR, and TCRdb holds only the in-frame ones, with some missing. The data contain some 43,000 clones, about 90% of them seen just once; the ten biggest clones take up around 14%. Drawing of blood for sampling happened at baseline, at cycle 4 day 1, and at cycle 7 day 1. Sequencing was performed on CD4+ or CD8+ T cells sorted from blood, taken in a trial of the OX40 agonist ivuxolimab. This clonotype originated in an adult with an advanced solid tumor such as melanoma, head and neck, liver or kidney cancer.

The CDR3 DNA sequence: TGTGCCAGCAGCCCCTCGGGACATGGGAACACTGAAGCTTTCTTT. It codes for CASSPSGHGNTEAFF. V usage is TRBV13 and J usage is TRBJ1-1, with a weak D call TRBD1 (6 bases). V lost 5 bases and J lost 1, with 14 bases in between. The germline V gene has CDR1 PRHDT and CDR2 FYEKMQ (reference sequence). This CDR3 comprises 15 residues.